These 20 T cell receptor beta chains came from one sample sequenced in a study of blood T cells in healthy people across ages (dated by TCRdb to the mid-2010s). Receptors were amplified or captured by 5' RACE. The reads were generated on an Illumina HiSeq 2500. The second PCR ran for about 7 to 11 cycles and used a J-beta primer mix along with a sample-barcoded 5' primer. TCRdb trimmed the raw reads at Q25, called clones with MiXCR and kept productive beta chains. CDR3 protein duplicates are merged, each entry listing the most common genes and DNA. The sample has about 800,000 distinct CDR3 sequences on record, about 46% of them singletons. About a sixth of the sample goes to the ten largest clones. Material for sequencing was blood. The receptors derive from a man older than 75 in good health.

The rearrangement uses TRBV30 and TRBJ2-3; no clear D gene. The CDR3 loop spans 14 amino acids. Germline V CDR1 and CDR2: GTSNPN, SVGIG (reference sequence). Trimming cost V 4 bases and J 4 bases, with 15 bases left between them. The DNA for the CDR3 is TGTGCCTGGAACCCCGCGACCGGAGCAGATACGCAGTATTTT. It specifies CAWNPATGADTQYF.

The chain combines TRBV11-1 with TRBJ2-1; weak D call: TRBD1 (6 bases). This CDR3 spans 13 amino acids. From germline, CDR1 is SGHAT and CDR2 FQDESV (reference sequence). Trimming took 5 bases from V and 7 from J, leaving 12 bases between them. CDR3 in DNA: TGTGCCAGCAGCGTCGGACAGCATAATGAGCAGTTCTTC. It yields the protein CASSVGQHNEQFF.

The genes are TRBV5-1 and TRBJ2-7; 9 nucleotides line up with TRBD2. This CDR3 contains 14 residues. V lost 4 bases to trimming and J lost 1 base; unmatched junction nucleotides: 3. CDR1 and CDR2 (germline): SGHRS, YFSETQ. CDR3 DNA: TGCGCCAGCAGCGTGGGACTAGCTTCCTACGAGCAGTACTTC. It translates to CASSVGLASYEQYF.

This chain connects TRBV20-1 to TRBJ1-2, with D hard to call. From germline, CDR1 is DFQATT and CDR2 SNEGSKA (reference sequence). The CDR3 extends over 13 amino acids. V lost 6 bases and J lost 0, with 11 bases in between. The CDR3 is CSAATTTNYGYTF. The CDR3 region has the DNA TGCAGTGCCGCAACGACCACTAACTATGGCTACACCTTC.

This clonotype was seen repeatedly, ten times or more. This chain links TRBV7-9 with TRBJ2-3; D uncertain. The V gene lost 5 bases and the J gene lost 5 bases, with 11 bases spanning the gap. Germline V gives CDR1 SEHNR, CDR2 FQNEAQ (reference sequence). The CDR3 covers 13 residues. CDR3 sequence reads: CASSRHAEDTQYF. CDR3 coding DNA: TGTGCCAGCAGCCGGCATGCTGAAGATACGCAGTATTTT.

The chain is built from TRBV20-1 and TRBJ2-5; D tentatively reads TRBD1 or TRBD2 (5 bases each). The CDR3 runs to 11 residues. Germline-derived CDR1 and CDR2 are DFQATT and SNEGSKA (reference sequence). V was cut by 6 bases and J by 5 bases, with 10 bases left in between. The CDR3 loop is CSAGESETQYF. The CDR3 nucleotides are TGCAGTGCAGGGGAGTCGGAGACCCAGTACTTC.

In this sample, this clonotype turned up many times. CDR3 loop: CASSFTRYNEQFF. CDR3 nucleotides: TGTGCCAGCAGCTTCACTAGATACAATGAGCAGTTCTTC. V and J are TRBV11-2 and TRBJ2-1; possible D gene TRBD2, 5 bases. V lost 3 bases and J lost 4, with 7 bases in between. CDR3 size: 13 residues. CDR1 SGHAT and CDR2 FQNNGV come from the germline V gene. Together with reference TRBV11-2 and TRBJ2-1, the CDR3 gives the full variable domain: EAGVAQSPRYKIIEKRQSVAFWCNPISGHATLYWYQQILGQGPKLLIQFQNNGVVDDSQLPKDRFSAERLKGVDSTLKIQPAKLEDSAVYLCASSFTRYNEQFFGPGTRLTVL.

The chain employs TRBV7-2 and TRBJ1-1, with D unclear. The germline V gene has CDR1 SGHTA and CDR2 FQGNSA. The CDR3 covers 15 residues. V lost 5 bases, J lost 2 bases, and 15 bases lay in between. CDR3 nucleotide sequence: TGTGCCAGCAGCAGAAGAAGCAGAGGAAACACTGAAGCTTTCTTT. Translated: CASSRRSRGNTEAFF.

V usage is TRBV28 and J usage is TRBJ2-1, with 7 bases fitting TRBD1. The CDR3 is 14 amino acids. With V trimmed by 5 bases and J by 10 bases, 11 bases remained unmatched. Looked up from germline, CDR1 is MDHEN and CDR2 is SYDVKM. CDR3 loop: CASSVDRVTNEQFF. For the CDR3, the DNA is TGTGCCAGCAGTGTCGACAGGGTTACCAACGAGCAGTTCTTC.

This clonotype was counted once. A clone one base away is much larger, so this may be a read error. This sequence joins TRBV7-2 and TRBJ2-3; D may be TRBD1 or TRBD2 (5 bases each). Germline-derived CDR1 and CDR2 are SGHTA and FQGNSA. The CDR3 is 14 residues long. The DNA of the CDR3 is TGTGCCGGCAGCTTAGTAAAGGGGAGAGATACGCAGTATTTT. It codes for CAGSLVKGRDTQYF. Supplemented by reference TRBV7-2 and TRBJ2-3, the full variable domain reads GAGVSQSPSNKVTEKGKDVELRCDPISGHTALYWYRQSLGQGLEFLIYFQGNSAPDKSGLPSDRFSAERTGGSVSTLTIQRTQQEDSAVYLCAGSLVKGRDTQYFGPGTRLTVL.

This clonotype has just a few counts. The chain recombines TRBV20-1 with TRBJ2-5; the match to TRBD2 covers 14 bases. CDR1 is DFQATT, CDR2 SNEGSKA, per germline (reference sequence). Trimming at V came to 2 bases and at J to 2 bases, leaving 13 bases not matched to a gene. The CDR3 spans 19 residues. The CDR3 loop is CSARRGGTSGSTLQETQYF. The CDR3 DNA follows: TGCAGTGCTAGACGGGGGGGGACTAGCGGGAGTACCCTACAAGAGACCCAGTACTTC.

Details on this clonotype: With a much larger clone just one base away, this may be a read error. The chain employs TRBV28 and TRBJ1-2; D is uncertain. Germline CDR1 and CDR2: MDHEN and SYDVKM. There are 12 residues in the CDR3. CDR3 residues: CVSSATNGGYTF. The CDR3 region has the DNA TGTGTCAGCAGCGCGACAAACGGTGGCTACACCTTC.

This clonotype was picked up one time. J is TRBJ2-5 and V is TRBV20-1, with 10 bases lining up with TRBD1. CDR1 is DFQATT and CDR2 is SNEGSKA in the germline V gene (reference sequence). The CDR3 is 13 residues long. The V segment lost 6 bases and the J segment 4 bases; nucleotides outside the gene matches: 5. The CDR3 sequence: CSATGTGVETQYF. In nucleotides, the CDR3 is TGCAGTGCCACCGGGACAGGGGTAGAGACCCAGTACTTC.

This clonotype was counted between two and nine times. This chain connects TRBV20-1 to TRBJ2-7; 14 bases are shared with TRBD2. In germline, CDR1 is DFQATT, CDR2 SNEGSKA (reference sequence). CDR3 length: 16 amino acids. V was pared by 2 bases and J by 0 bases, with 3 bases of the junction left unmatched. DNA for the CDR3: TGCAGTGCTAGATCAGGGACTAGCGGGAGCTCCTACGAGCAGTACTTC. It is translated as CSARSGTSGSSYEQYF.

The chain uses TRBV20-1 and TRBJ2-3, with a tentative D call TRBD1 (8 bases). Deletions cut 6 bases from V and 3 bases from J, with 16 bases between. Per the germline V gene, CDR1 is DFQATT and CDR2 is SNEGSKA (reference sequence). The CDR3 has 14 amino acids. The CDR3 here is CSAPVQGGTDTQYF. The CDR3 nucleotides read TGCAGTGCCCCCGTACAGGGGGGGACAGATACGCAGTATTTT.

The CDR3 loop is CASSVLVNTEAFF. DNA for the CDR3: TGCGCCAGCAGCGTCTTGGTGAACACTGAAGCTTTCTTT. The genes are TRBV5-1 and TRBJ1-1; D not certain. The length of the CDR3 is 13 residues. Germline loops: CDR1 SGHRS, CDR2 YFSETQ. V shed 4 bases and J shed 0 bases, with 7 bases lying between them.

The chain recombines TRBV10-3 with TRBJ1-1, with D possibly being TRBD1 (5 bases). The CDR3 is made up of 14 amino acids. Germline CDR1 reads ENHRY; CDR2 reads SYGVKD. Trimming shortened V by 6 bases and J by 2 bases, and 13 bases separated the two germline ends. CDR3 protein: CAISDRDLNTEAFF. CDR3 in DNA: TGTGCCATCAGCGACCGGGACCTCAACACTGAAGCTTTCTTT.

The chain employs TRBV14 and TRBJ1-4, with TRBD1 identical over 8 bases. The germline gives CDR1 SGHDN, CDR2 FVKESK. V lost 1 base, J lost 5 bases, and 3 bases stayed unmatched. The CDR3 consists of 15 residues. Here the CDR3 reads CASSQGDRTNEKLFF. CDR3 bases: TGTGCCAGCAGCCAAGGGGACAGGACGAATGAAAAACTGTTTTTT.

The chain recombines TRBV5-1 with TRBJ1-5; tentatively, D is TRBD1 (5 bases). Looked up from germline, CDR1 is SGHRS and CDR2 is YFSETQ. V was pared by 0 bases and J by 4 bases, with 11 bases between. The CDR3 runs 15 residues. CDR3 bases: TGCGCCAGCAGCTTGGGGAGGGGTACGAATCAGCCCCAGCATTTT. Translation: CASSLGRGTNQPQHF.

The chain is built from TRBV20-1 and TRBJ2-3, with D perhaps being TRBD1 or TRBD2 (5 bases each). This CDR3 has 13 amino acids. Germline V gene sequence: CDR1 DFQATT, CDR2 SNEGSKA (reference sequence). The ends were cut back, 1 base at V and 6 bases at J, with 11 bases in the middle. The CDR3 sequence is CSARVGGVDTQYF. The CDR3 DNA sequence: TGCAGTGCTAGAGTTGGGGGAGTGGATACGCAGTATTTT.